These T cell receptor beta chains were read from a single sample in a study of T cell changes during pregnancy in multiple sclerosis. Assay used: immunoSEQ multiplex PCR; TCRdb lists only in-frame clones, some missing. Altogether tens of thousands of clones are present, 80% to 95% being singletons, with the ten largest covering more than 0.45%. The sequenced sample was CD4+ T cells from peripheral blood mononuclear cells, obtained in the second trimester of pregnancy. Receptors were obtained from a female donor with multiple sclerosis, enrolled in a pregnancy study. The CDR3 runs from the conserved cysteine through the conserved F or W. Fields, in order: J gene, V gene, D gene, clone size, CDR3 DNA, CDR3 protein. A D gene is named only where the DNA matches it firmly. Expanded clones get a size class; other rows say once, few or many, or leave the size out.

J: TRBJ2-7; V: TRBV7-2; D: TRBD1; size: NA; DNA: TGTGCCAGCAGCGCCCGGACAGGCGAGGGGCAGTACTTC; CDR3: CASSARTGEGQYF
J: TRBJ1-6; V: TRBV7-2; D: NA; size: NA; DNA: TGTGCCAGCAGCTTGCGGCAGGGGTACAATAATTCACCCCTCCACTTT; CDR3: CASSLRQGYNNSPLHF
J: TRBJ1-6; V: TRBV10-3; D: TRBD1; size: NA; DNA: TGTGCCATCAGTCCGGGACAGGGGGTTAGCTCCTATAATTCACCCCTCCACTTT; CDR3: CAISPGQGVSSYNSPLHF
J: TRBJ2-3; V: TRBV2; D: NA; size: NA; DNA: TGTGCCATCCCGGGCCCGGGACTTCGCACAGATACGCAGTATTTT; CDR3: CAIPGPGLRTDTQYF
J: TRBJ1-5; V: TRBV19; D: NA; size: once; DNA: TGTGCCAGCTCTTATAGCAATCAGCCCCAGCATTTT; CDR3: CASSYSNQPQHF
J: TRBJ2-3; V: TRBV9; D: NA; size: once; DNA: TGTGCCAGCACCCCCAGGGGAGTTAGCCACACAGATACGCAGTATTTT; CDR3: CASTPRGVSHTDTQYF
J: TRBJ1-2; V: TRBV30; D: TRBD1; size: NA; DNA: TGTGCCTGGAGTGTGGGACAGCTCTATGGCTACACCTTC; CDR3: CAWSVGQLYGYTF
J: TRBJ2-1; V: TRBV6-5; D: NA; size: NA; DNA: TGTGCCAGCACTAGGTTCCGGGCCCCGGGGGAGCAGTTCTTC; CDR3: CASTRFRAPGEQFF
J: TRBJ2-7; V: TRBV27; D: NA; size: NA; DNA: TGTGCCAGCAGCCAGACGACAGCCTACGAGCAGTACTTC; CDR3: CASSQTTAYEQYF
J: TRBJ2-2; V: TRBV9; D: TRBD2; size: NA; DNA: TGTGCCAGCAGCGGGGGACTAGGGGGGAGCGGGGAGCTGTTTTTT; CDR3: CASSGGLGGSGELFF
J: TRBJ1-4; V: TRBV10-3; D: TRBD1; size: NA; DNA: TGTGCCATCAGCGCCGGGACAGCCGATGAAAAACTGTTTTTT; CDR3: CAISAGTADEKLFF